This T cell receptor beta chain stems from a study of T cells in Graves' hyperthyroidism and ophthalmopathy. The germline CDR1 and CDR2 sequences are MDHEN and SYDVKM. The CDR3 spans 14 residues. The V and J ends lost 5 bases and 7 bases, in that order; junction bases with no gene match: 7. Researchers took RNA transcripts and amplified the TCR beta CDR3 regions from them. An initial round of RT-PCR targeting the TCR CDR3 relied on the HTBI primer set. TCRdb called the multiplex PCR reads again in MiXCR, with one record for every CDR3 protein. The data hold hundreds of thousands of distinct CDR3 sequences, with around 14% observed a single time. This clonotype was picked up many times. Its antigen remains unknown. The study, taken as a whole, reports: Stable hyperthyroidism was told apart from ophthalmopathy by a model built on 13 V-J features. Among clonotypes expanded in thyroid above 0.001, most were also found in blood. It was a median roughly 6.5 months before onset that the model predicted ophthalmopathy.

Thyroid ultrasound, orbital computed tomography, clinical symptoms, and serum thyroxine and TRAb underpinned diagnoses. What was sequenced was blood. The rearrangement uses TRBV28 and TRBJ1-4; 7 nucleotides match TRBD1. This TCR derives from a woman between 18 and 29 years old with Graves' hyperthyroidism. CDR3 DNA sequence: TGTGCCAGCAGTGGGCAGGGGGAGGTTGAAAAACTGTTTTTT. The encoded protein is CASSGQGEVEKLFF.